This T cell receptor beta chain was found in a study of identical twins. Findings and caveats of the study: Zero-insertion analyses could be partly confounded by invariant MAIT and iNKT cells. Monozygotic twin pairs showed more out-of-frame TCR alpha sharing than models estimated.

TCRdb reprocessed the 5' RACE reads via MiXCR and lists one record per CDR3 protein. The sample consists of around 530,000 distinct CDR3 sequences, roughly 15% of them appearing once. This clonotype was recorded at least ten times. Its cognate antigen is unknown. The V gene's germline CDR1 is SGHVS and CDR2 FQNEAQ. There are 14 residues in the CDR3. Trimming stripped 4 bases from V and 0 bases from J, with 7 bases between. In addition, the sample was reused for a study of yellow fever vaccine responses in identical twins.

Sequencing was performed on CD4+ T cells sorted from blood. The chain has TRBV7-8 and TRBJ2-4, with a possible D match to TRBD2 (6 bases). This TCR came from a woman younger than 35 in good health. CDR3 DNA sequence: TGTGCCAGCAGCTCCGGGGGAGCCAAAAACATTCAGTACTTC. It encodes CASSSGGAKNIQYF.